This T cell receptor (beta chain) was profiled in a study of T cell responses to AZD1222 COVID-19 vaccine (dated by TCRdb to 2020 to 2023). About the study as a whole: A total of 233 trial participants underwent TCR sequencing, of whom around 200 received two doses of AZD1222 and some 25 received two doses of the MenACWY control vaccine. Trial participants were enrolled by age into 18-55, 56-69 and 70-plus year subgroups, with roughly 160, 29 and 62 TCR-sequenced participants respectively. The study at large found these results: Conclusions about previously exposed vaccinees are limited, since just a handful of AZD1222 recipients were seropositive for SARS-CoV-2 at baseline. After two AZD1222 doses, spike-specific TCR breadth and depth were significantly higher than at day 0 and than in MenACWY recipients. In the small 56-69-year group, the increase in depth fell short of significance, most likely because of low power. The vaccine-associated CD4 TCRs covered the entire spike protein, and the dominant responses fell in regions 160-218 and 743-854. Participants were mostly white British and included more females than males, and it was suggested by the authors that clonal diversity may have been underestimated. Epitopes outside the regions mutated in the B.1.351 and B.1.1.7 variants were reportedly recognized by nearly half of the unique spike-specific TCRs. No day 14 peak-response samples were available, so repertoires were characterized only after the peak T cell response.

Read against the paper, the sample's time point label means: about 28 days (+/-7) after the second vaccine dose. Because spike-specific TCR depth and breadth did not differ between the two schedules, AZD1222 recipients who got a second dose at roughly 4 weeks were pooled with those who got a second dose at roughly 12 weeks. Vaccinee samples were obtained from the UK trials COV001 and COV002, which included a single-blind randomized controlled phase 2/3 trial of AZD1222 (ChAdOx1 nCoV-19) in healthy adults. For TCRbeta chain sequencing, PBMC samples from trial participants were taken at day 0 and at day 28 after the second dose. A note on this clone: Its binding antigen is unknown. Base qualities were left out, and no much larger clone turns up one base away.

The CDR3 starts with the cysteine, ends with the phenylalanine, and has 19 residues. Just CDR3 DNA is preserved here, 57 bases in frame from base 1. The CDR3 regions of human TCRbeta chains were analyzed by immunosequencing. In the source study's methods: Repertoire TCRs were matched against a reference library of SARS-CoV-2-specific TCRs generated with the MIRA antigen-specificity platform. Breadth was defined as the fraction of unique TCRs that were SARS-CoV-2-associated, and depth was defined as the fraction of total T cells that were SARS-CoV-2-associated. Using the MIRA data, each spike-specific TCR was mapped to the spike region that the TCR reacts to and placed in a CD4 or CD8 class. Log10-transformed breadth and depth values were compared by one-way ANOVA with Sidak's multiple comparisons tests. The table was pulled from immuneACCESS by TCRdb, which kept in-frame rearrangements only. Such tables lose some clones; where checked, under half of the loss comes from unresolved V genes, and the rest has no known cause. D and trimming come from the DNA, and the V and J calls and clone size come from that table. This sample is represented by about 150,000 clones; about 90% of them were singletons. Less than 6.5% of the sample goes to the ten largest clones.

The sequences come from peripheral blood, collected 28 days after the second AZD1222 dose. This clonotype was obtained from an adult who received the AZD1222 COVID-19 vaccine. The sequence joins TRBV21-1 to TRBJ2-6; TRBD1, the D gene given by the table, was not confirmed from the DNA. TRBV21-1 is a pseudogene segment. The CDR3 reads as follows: CASSDKVGQGVSGANVLTF. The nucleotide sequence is TGTGCCAGCAGCGACAAAGTGGGACAGGGAGTCTCTGGGGCCAACGTCCTGACTTTC.